This paragraph reports one TCR beta chain. Its antigen is currently not known. The sample holds no much larger clone one base away, and base qualities are not on file. The sample belongs to a study of blood T cell repertoires in COVID-19 (TCRdb year 2020). In the study overall: Samples covering the acute and convalescent phases of COVID-19 were provided by collaborators in the United States, Italy and Spain. Samples came from the ongoing ImmuneRACE study (first 160 participants) plus 1,254 subjects from 6 global collaborators. Nearly every sample came with metadata listing a de-identified subject ID, COVID-19 status, age in years and sex. Deeply sampled blood TCRbeta repertoires from subjects exposed to, actively infected with, or recovered from COVID-19 were included in the dataset. The material from the prospective study consisted of cDNA or gDNA derived from T cells, B-cell-depleted T cells, or PBMCs. The repertoires were released in a freely available public database meant as a resource for research on the immune response to SARS-CoV-2. HLA class I and class II types, where available, came from metadata supplied by the sample provider rather than from assay-based typing. What the work shows at the level of the full study, not this receptor alone: The quantity of clinical and demographic metadata differed by source and by participant and was supplied without curation.

Collaborating institutions collected whole blood in K2EDTA tubes following their own protocols. For TCRbeta analysis, collaborator samples were shipped as frozen whole blood, as isolated PBMCs, or as DNA extracted from either sample type. The immunoSEQ Assay, a bias-controlled multiplex PCR, was used to amplify TCRbeta CDR3 regions from genomic DNA. On the study's bioinformatics: The number of nucleated cells in each sample was estimated from the amplification of reference gene primers within the assay. To quantify the absolute abundance of each unique TCRbeta CDR3 rearrangement, sequence reads were collapsed and filtered. For each sample, productive Simpson clonality was calculated as the square root of Simpson's diversity index across productive rearrangements. TCRdb retrieved this table from immuneACCESS and kept in-frame rearrangements only. Not all clones are present; in checked studies, unresolved V genes account for under half, and no reason is known for the remainder. D and trimming come from the DNA, and the V and J calls and clone size come from that table. The sample has some 150,000 clones on record, approximately 80% of them singletons. Clones ranked in the top ten supply approximately 1.4% of the sample.

Compared with germline, V lacks 5 bases and J lacks 3 bases; bases without a gene match: 10. In the germline V gene (reference sequence), CDR1 corresponds to LNHDA and CDR2 to SQIVND. The CDR3 covers 17 residues, taking in both the cysteine and the phenylalanine. The CDR3 DNA has 51 bases and is translated from base 1. Sequenced material: peripheral blood. This clonotype was sampled from a human donor in a cohort sampled during active COVID-19. The chain is encoded by TRBV19 joined to TRBJ2-1; 10 central bases correspond to TRBD2. The CDR3 has the sequence CASSLSPSGRVYNEQFF. The DNA reads TGTGCCAGTAGTCTCAGCCCCAGCGGGAGGGTCTACAATGAGCAGTTCTTC. Outside the CDR3, residues come from the reference TRBV19 and TRBJ2-1 proteins, so the full variable domain is: DGGITQSPKYLFRKEGQNVTLSCEQNLNHDAMYWYRQDPGQGLRLIYYSQIVNDFQKGDIAEGYSVSREKKESFPLTVTSAQKNPTAFYLCASSLSPSGRVYNEQFFGPGTRLTVL.